This T cell receptor beta chain derives from a study of graft-versus-host responses after intestinal transplantation (dated by TCRdb to the early 2020s). For the study in its entirety: Multivisceral, liver-intestinal, or isolated intestinal transplants were received by the recipients. Every recipient was given anti-thymocyte globulin induction, followed by roughly 3 years of maintenance tacrolimus and steroids. Bulk TCR-beta CDR3 sequencing was used to track graft-versus-host and host-versus-graft alloreactive T cell clones in the graft, circulation and bone marrow after intestinal transplantation. Alloreactive clones were identified by sequencing pre-transplant mixed lymphocyte reaction products and comparing them with unstimulated pre-transplant donor and recipient T cells. Of the 20 to 25 intestinal transplant recipients enrolled in the cohort, one of whom was a retransplant, a few patients without pretransplant specimens were excluded. A peak of at least 4% donor T cells among recipient peripheral blood mononuclear cells was the definition used for donor T cell macrochimerism. Rather than going through the commercial service, samples from three later patients were sequenced in-house on an Illumina MiSeq and processed with MiXCR. Here is what the overall study found, with its caveats: Patients with donor T cell macrochimerism had high GvH to HvG T cell clonal ratios in their allografts. Early after transplant, declines in HvG clones were associated with peak levels of circulating GvH clones. GvH clones were found in recipient bone marrow, and some of the GvH clones appeared earlier in ileal mucosa or blood, which is consistent with an intestinal mucosal origin. Conclusions were limited by the relatively low number and heterogeneity of intestinal transplant patients.

Library method: the immunoSEQ multiplex PCR assay. For most patients, genomic DNA was isolated with the Qiagen DNeasy Blood and Tissue Kit and shipped frozen to Adaptive Biotechnologies for TCR sequencing. Adaptive Biotechnologies carried out high-throughput TCR-beta CDR3 sequencing of genomic DNA for most patients. The authors' pipeline ran thus. TCR sequencing data were retrieved from Adaptive's ImmunoSEQ software for around 20 patients, whereas three other patients were processed with MiXCR and VDJtools. To correct CD4 versus CD8 sorting errors, any sequence found in both subsets at a frequency ratio below 5:1 was removed. CDR3 nucleotide sequences shared between donor and recipient were removed because the origin of such sequences could not be assigned. To count as alloreactive, a clone needed at least 2-fold expansion over unstimulated cells and a minimum CFSE-low frequency of 0.002% (template counts) or 0.001% (read counts). Clones detected in sequenced pre-transplant spleen, lymph node, or MLR CFSE-low populations of the donor or recipient were defined as mappable. Cumulative frequency of alloreactive clones was calculated as a percentage of all sequences weighted by copy number. Drawn from immuneACCESS, this table holds only the in-frame rearrangements with V and J called that TCRdb kept. Clones are partly lost; checked studies trace under half to an unresolved V gene and leave the rest unexplained. Clonal size and the V and J genes are those of that table, whereas D and trimming came from the DNA. This sample comprises approximately 86,000 clones, about nine tenths of them detected only once. The ten biggest clones cover over 0.095% of the sample.

Including cysteine and phenylalanine, the CDR3 has 13 amino acids. Only the CDR3 portion is preserved as DNA: 39 bases, with reading frame beginning at the first base. CDR1 and CDR2 (SEHNR, FQNEAQ) derive from the germline V gene (reference sequence). V is pared back by 3 bases and J by 4 bases, with 9 bases lying between the germline termini. A note on this clone: Its recognized antigen is unknown. One base away there is no much larger clone; base qualities are not given.

The time point tag for this specimen amounts to: cells obtained before transplantation from donor or recipient. CD3+CD4+ and CD3+CD8+ populations were FACS-sorted from unstimulated pre-transplant donor and recipient cells taken from spleen or lymph nodes. This clonotype originated in a human donor who received an intestinal transplant. The chain is encoded by TRBV7-9 joined to TRBJ1-1; no D gene is confidently identified. The specimen was unstimulated CD4+ T cells sorted from spleen or lymph node cells, collected before intestinal transplant. In nucleotides, the sequence is TGTGCCAGCAGCTTCGGAGAGAGCACTGAAGCTTTCTTT. Its coded protein is CASSFGESTEAFF.